This T cell receptor (beta chain) is from a study of blood T cell repertoires in COVID-19. About the study: The study drew acute and convalescent COVID-19 samples from the United States, Italy and Spain. T cells, B-cell-depleted T cells, or PBMCs supplied cDNA or gDNA.

As handled by the study authors: The assay estimated nucleated cells by amplifying reference gene primers. Sequenced by immunoSEQ multiplex PCR; TCRdb stores in-frame clones only, minus some. Clonal size and the V and J genes are those of that table, whereas D and trimming came from the DNA. The sample holds about 300,000 clones, about nine tenths seen once. CDR3 length equals 14 residues. CDR1 is SGHTA, CDR2 FQGTGA, per germline. The V gene end was trimmed by 3 bases and the J gene end by 2 bases; junction bases not matched to a gene: 1. The V gene is TRBV7-3, the J gene TRBJ1-1; 9 bases fit TRBD1. The TCR originated in a woman in her 30s with COVID-19, enrolled during active disease. Input material: peripheral blood. The CDR3 reads CASSLGQGNTEAFF. The CDR3 bases are TGTGCCAGCAGCTTGGGACAGGGTAACACTGAAGCTTTCTTT.